Presented here are 16 T cell receptor beta chains from one specimen sequenced in a study of CD8 T cells in ankylosing spondylitis (dated by TCRdb to the late 2010s). Preparation of the library involved 5' RACE. Sequencing relied on an Illumina HiSeq 2500. TCRdb reprocessed the public reads (quality trimming at Q25 with fastp, clone calling with MiXCR) and kept in-frame beta chains. Records with the same CDR3 protein are collapsed into one entry carrying the most frequent genes and DNA. This sample holds more than 150,000 distinct CDR3 sequences; about 20% were observed only once. The ten largest clones take up approximately 4.3% of the sample. Sample: blood, either unsorted or a sorted T cell fraction (not recorded which). Receptors originate from a male donor under 30 with ankylosing spondylitis or in good health (not recorded which). Donor details come from another sample of the same person, matched by shared clones.

This chain connects TRBV27 to TRBJ2-7; a possible D gene is TRBD1 (6 bases). CDR3 length: 13 amino acids. V gave up 6 bases and J gave up 1 base, with 10 bases separating them. Germline CDR1 and CDR2: MNHEY and SMNVEV (reference sequence). The CDR3 sequence is CASRYRGSYEQYF. CDR3 DNA sequence: TGTGCCAGCAGATATAGGGGGTCCTACGAGCAGTACTTC.

This chain connects TRBV27 to TRBJ2-1; no definite D call. Trimming pared 5 bases from V and 8 bases from J, leaving 13 bases between. The germline gives CDR1 MNHEY, CDR2 SMNVEV (reference sequence). This CDR3 is 13 amino acids long. CDR3 in amino acids: CASSPIQPDEQFF. CDR3 in DNA: TGTGCCAGCAGTCCCATCCAGCCCGATGAGCAGTTCTTC.

The table lists this clonotype with many counts. The V gene is TRBV20-1, the J gene TRBJ1-5; D not resolved. In germline, CDR1 is DFQATT, CDR2 SNEGSKA (reference sequence). This CDR3 region has 14 residues. V was pared by 3 bases and J by 0 bases, with 9 bases between. This CDR3 reads CSASLPDSNQPQHF. CDR3 bases: TGCAGTGCTAGTTTGCCAGATAGCAATCAGCCCCAGCATTTT.

This clonotype showed up many times. CDR3 in DNA: TGCGCCAGCAGCTTGGGAGGGTACAGGGCGCAGTATTTT. Its translation: CASSLGGYRAQYF. The V gene is TRBV5-1, the J gene TRBJ2-3, with D maybe TRBD1 (6 bases). CDR1 and CDR2 from the germline V gene are SGHRS and YFSETQ. V was shortened by 0 bases and J by 10 bases, with 12 bases between the two germline ends. This CDR3 spans 13 amino acids.

In its sample, this clonotype was seen a few times. A read error may produce the germline difference seen at one junction end. The chain combines TRBV20-1 with TRBJ1-2; the D gene is possibly TRBD1 (5 bases). The CDR3 runs to 17 residues. Germline CDR1 is DFQATT and CDR2 is SNEGSKA (reference sequence). CDR3 nucleotides: TGCAGTGCTAGAGATGCGTTGGCAGGGCCTATTTGGTATGGCTACGCCTTC. This codes for CSARDALAGPIWYGYAF.

This clonotype was counted many times. The chain employs TRBV7-9 and TRBJ2-1, with 7 bases lining up with TRBD2. V shed 3 bases, J shed 6 bases, and the junction held 11 bases outside the gene matches. The length of the CDR3 is 16 residues. Germline lookup yields CDR1 SEHNR and CDR2 FQNEAQ (reference sequence). CDR3 sequence (DNA): TGTGCCAGCAGCTTCCCGGGACTATCGGGACGCAATGAGCAGTTCTTC. Amino acid sequence: CASSFPGLSGRNEQFF. Complete variable domain (other parts from reference TRBV7-9 and TRBJ2-1): DTGVSQNPRHKITKRGQNVTFRCDPISEHNRLYWYRQTLGQGPEFLTYFQNEAQLEKSRLLSDRFSAERPKGSFSTLEIQRTEQGDSAMYLCASSFPGLSGRNEQFFGPGTRLTVL.

The chain recombines TRBV15 with TRBJ1-1, with 7 bases matching TRBD1. Germline V CDR1 and CDR2: LNHNV, YYDKDF (reference sequence). The CDR3 is 15 residues long. V was pared by 3 bases and J by 1 base, with 5 bases of the junction left unmatched. The CDR3 bases are TGTGCCACCAGCAGGGACAGGAGAGCGAACACTGAAGCTTTCTTT. Encoded protein: CATSRDRRANTEAFF.

The rearrangement links TRBV2 to TRBJ2-7; no definite D call. The CDR3 sequence is 13 residues long. Germline CDR1 is SNHLY and CDR2 is FYNNEI. Between the trimmed V and J ends, which lost 6 bases and 0 bases, there was a span of 9 bases. The CDR3 sequence is CASRWTLSYEQYF. The CDR3 nucleotides are TGTGCCAGCAGATGGACCCTCTCCTACGAGCAGTACTTC.

The sample holds many counts of this clonotype. The DNA for the CDR3 is TGCGCCAGCAGCGACCCCACTACCGACAGCCAAGAGACCCAGTACTTC. Protein: CASSDPTTDSQETQYF. The gene calls are TRBV5-1 and TRBJ2-5; TRBD1 might be the D (5 bases). V lost 4 bases to trimming and J lost 1 base, with 17 bases between them. This CDR3 has 16 amino acids. The germline V gene has CDR1 SGHRS and CDR2 YFSETQ.

This clonotype came up a few times. The CDR3 DNA reads TGTGCCAGCAGCCAAGACTACCCTAGCACAGATACGCAGTATTTT. As protein: CASSQDYPSTDTQYF. The chain joins TRBV9 to TRBJ2-3; TRBD2 is a possible D gene (5 bases). CDR3 length: 15 amino acids. Germline CDR1 reads SGDLS; CDR2 reads YYNGEE. The V end lost 4 bases, the J end lost 0 bases, and 12 bases lay between the germline ends.

The table lists this clonotype with many counts. The chain joins TRBV4-2 to TRBJ2-1; D remains ambiguous. The CDR3 has 14 residues. Germline V gene lookup returns CDR1 LGHNA and CDR2 YNFKEQ. V was shortened by 4 bases and J by 8 bases, with 15 bases between the two germline ends. This chain's CDR3 is CASSPMTSSYEQFF. CDR3 nucleotides: TGTGCCAGCAGCCCTATGACCAGCTCGTATGAGCAGTTCTTC.

In this sample, this clonotype turned up many times. The chain has TRBV7-9 and TRBJ2-7; possible D gene TRBD1, 6 bases. There are 12 residues in the CDR3. V was clipped by 1 base and J by 7 bases, with 8 bases between them. The germline gives CDR1 SEHNR, CDR2 FQNEAQ (reference sequence). Written as DNA, the CDR3 is TGTGCCAGCAGCTTAGGGGGGACAGAGCAGTACTTC. Translating gives CASSLGGTEQYF.

The V and J genes are TRBV6-1 and TRBJ1-5; the D gene is possibly TRBD1 (6 bases). Trimming cost V 5 bases and J 2 bases, with 10 bases left between them. CDR3 size: 14 residues. The V gene's germline CDR1 is MNHNS and CDR2 SASEGT. CDR3: CASSIAGGNQPQHF. The CDR3 DNA reads TGTGCCAGCAGTATTGCAGGGGGCAATCAGCCCCAGCATTTT.

This clonotype showed up many times. V gene TRBV7-2 combines with J gene TRBJ2-7; D possibly uses TRBD1 or TRBD2 (5 bases each). V dropped 3 bases and J dropped 2 bases, with 11 bases sitting between them. Germline lookup yields CDR1 SGHTA and CDR2 FQGNSA. This CDR3 is 14 amino acids long. CDR3 region: CASSFGALTYEQYF. Here the CDR3 DNA reads TGTGCCAGCAGCTTCGGGGCATTAACCTACGAGCAGTACTTC.

Many counts were recorded for this clonotype. The rearrangement joins TRBV7-8 to TRBJ2-5, with D possibly called TRBD1 or TRBD2 (5 bases each). This CDR3 is 15 amino acids long. Looked up from germline, CDR1 is SGHVS and CDR2 is FQNEAQ. Deletions cut 5 bases from V and 3 bases from J, with 16 bases between. The CDR3 DNA reads TGTGCCAGCAGCGCCACCGGGACCAGGAAAGAGACCCAGTACTTC. It specifies CASSATGTRKETQYF.

The table lists this clonotype with many counts. The rearrangement joins TRBV29-1 to TRBJ2-1; no firm D call. V was clipped by 0 bases and J by 5 bases, with 11 bases between them. The CDR3 extends over 14 amino acids. Germline assignment: CDR1 SQVTM and CDR2 ANQGSEA. The CDR3 DNA follows: TGCAGCGTTGAAGATTTCAAGTCCCACAATGAGCAGTTCTTC. Its translation: CSVEDFKSHNEQFF.